The clone carrying this T cell receptor beta chain was recorded a few times. Its specificity is unknown. The sample originates from a study of CD8 T cells in ankylosing spondylitis. Notes on the study in general: In the blood and synovial fluid of reactive arthritis, some motif variants had been previously reported. As reported, disease-linked clones showed significant enrichment in matched ankylosing spondylitis synovial fluid. CD8+ disease-linked clones were present at relatively low frequencies in blood. Seemingly distinctive of ankylosing spondylitis blood was a TCR beta motif formed by eight highly homologous variants.

5'-RACE, quantitative and with molecular barcodes, yielded the TCR beta libraries. TCRdb called the 5' RACE reads again in MiXCR, with one record for every CDR3 protein. The sample holds 330,000 or so distinct CDR3 sequences, 6.5% to 10% seen once. The CDR3 has 15 amino acids. CDR1 is MNHEY, CDR2 SVGAGI, per germline. V dropped 2 bases and J dropped 5 bases, with 15 bases sitting between them. The source material was blood, either unsorted or a sorted T cell fraction (not recorded which). The receptor was isolated from a male donor with ankylosing spondylitis. V and J are TRBV6-5 and TRBJ2-5; D is possibly TRBD2 (6 bases). CDR3 protein: CASSYGTPGRETQYF. Written as DNA, the CDR3 is TGTGCCAGCAGTTACGGGACCCCAGGGAGGGAGACCCAGTACTTC.